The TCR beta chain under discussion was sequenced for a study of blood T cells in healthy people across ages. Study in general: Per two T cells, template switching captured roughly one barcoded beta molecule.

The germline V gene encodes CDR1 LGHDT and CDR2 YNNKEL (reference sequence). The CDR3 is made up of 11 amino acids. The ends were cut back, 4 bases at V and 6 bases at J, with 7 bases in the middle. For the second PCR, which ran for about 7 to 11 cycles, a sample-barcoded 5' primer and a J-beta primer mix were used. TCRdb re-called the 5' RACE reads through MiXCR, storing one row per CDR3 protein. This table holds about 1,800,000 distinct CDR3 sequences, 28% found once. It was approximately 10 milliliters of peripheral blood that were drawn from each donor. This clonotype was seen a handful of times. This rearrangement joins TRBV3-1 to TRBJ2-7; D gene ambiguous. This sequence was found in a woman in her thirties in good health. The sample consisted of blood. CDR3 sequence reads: CASSRWGEQYF. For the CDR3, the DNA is TGTGCCAGCAGCCGTTGGGGCGAGCAGTACTTC.